One and the same sample provided the 32 T cell receptor beta chains below, sequenced in a study of cytomegalovirus exposure and HLA in healthy donors. Both 60 Vbeta primers and 13 Jbeta primers went into the PCR. The data were produced by immunoSEQ multiplex PCR, yet TCRdb's version contains in-frame clones alone and is incomplete. There are roughly 150,000 clones in the sample; roughly 80% occur only once, and less than 1.5% lies in the top ten. Material: PBMCs. These receptors were collected from a female donor in good health and CMV-seronegative.

This clone was detected once. The chain joins TRBV29-1 to TRBJ2-7; 7 bases align to TRBD2. After removal of 1 base from V and 4 bases from J, the junction contained 7 bases not matched to a gene. Germline CDR1 reads SQVTM; CDR2 reads ANQGSEA. CDR3 length equals 14 residues. The CDR3 region is CSVEGYRGSYEQYF. CDR3 sequence (DNA): TGCAGCGTTGAAGGTTATCGCGGGAGTTACGAGCAGTACTTC.

The chain has TRBV5-1 and TRBJ2-1, with TRBD1 matching 8 bases. V lost 0 bases, J lost 8 bases, and 7 bases stayed unmatched. CDR3 length: 15 amino acids. Germline CDR1 reads SGHRS; CDR2 reads YFSETQ. The CDR3 nucleotides read TGCGCCAGCAGCTTGGTCCAGGGGGCGCGCGATGAGCAGTTCTTC. This sequence encodes CASSLVQGARDEQFF.

The CDR3 region is CSVQGSGTDVFF. The CDR3 nucleotides read TGCAGCGTTCAGGGGTCCGGCACTGACGTTTTCTTT. The chain recombines TRBV29-1 with TRBJ1-1, with a weak D call TRBD1 (6 bases). The CDR3 runs to 12 residues. Germline V gene data show CDR1 as SQVTM and CDR2 as ANQGSEA. V was pared by 5 bases and J by 13 bases, with 20 bases between.

This clone occurred a few times. The chain is built from TRBV5-1 and TRBJ1-1; weak D call: TRBD1 (5 bases). The germline V gene encodes CDR1 SGHRS and CDR2 YFSETQ. This CDR3 comprises 14 residues. The V end was cut by 0 bases, the J end by 1 base, with 7 bases between. CDR3 amino acids: CASSLVRGNTEAFF. For the CDR3, the DNA is TGCGCCAGCAGCTTGGTTAGGGGGAACACTGAAGCTTTCTTT.

The V call is TRBV4-2, the J call TRBJ2-5; 9 nucleotides agree with TRBD1. Trimming at V came to 5 bases and at J to 3 bases, leaving 4 bases not matched to a gene. Germline values: CDR1 LGHNA, CDR2 YNFKEQ. The CDR3 consists of 14 residues. The CDR3, as DNA: TGTGCCAGCAGCGGGGACAGGGCGAAAGAGACCCAGTACTTC. This encodes CASSGDRAKETQYF.

V gene TRBV2 combines with J gene TRBJ2-2, with 8 positions matching TRBD1. V lost 8 bases and J lost 5; bases outside the gene matches: 7. Per the germline V gene, CDR1 is SNHLY and CDR2 is FYNNEI. This CDR3 region has 14 residues. The CDR3 DNA follows: TGTGCCAGCGAGGACAGGGCCTTAACCGGGGAGCTGTTTTTT. Protein product: CASEDRALTGELFF.

The rearrangement links TRBV5-1 to TRBJ2-7, with a weak D call TRBD2 (6 bases). Germline CDR1 is SGHRS and CDR2 is YFSETQ. Trimming removed 0 bases at V and 5 bases at J, with 6 bases between. This CDR3 spans 12 amino acids. This chain's CDR3 is CASSLGEDEQYF. The CDR3, as DNA: TGCGCCAGCAGCTTGGGGGAGGACGAGCAGTACTTC.

This clone was picked up one time. The chain has TRBV6-5 and TRBJ2-1; TRBD2 aligns across 7 bases. This CDR3 region has 15 residues. Losses at the gene ends were 2 bases for V and 7 bases for J; bases not matched to a gene: 8. Germline V lookup: CDR1 MNHEY, CDR2 SVGAGI. CDR3 coding DNA: TGTGCCAGCAGTTACATGGGAGGGCCGAGGAATGAGCAGTTCTTC. Its translation: CASSYMGGPRNEQFF.

The chain links TRBV27 to TRBJ2-7; no clear D gene. The V and J ends lost 2 bases and 0 bases respectively, with 8 bases between them. This CDR3 contains 14 residues. Germline V gene lookup returns CDR1 MNHEY and CDR2 SMNVEV (reference sequence). The CDR3 DNA reads TGTGCCAGCAGTTTACGTCGGAGCTCCTACGAGCAGTACTTC. It encodes CASSLRRSSYEQYF.

The gene calls are TRBV28 and TRBJ2-7; 9 bases map to TRBD1. CDR1 MDHEN and CDR2 SYDVKM come from the germline V gene. Trimming at V came to 6 bases and at J to 7 bases, leaving 19 bases not matched to a gene. This CDR3 has 17 amino acids. The CDR3 DNA reads TGTGCCAGCAGAGGGGGTGGAACCGGGACAGGGATCAGGGAGCAGTACTTC. Amino acids: CASRGGGTGTGIREQYF.

The gene calls are TRBV5-6 and TRBJ2-1, with 8 positions matching TRBD1. The CDR3 is 16 amino acids. V dropped 4 bases and J dropped 4; count of bases not matched to a gene: 10. The germline V gene has CDR1 SGHDT and CDR2 YYEEEE. Written as DNA, the CDR3 is TGTGCCAGCAGCCTGGAAGGACAGGGTTCATACAATGAGCAGTTCTTC. It specifies CASSLEGQGSYNEQFF.

V gene TRBV5-6 combines with J gene TRBJ2-2, with TRBD2 as a possible D gene (5 bases). The V and J ends lost 1 base and 5 bases respectively, with 24 bases between them. CDR3 size: 19 residues. Germline V gene sequence: CDR1 SGHDT, CDR2 YYEEEE. The CDR3 region is CASSLLRVGLVWRTGELFF. The CDR3 DNA reads as TGTGCCAGCAGCTTGTTGAGGGTAGGCCTAGTATGGAGGACCGGGGAGCTGTTTTTT. Supplemented by reference TRBV5-6 and TRBJ2-2, the full variable domain reads DAGVTQSPTHLIKTRGQQVTLRCSPKSGHDTVSWYQQALGQGPQFIFQYYEEEERQRGNFPDRFSGHQFPNYSSELNVNALLLGDSALYLCASSLLRVGLVWRTGELFFGEGSRLTVL.

The rearrangement uses TRBV29-1 and TRBJ1-1, with D tentatively TRBD1 (5 bases). CDR1 SQVTM and CDR2 ANQGSEA come from the germline V gene. V was shortened by 3 bases and J by 6 bases, with 11 bases between the two germline ends. There are 12 residues in the CDR3. The CDR3 region has the DNA TGCAGCGTTGATCCAGGGTCGGCTGAAGCTTTCTTT. As protein: CSVDPGSAEAFF.

This clone was found a few times. The V call is TRBV6-1, the J call TRBJ1-2; unclear D gene. CDR1 is MNHNS, CDR2 SASEGT, per germline. Trimming cost V 8 bases and J 2 bases, with 12 bases left between them. The CDR3 extends over 13 amino acids. CDR3 region: CASGRTGNYGYTF. For the CDR3, the DNA is TGTGCCAGCGGAAGGACGGGGAACTATGGCTACACCTTC.

V is TRBV6-5 and J is TRBJ2-6; 7 nucleotides match TRBD1. This CDR3 region has 16 residues. Germline V gives CDR1 MNHEY, CDR2 SVGAGI. V lost 1 base, J lost 3 bases, and 3 bases stayed unmatched. Here the CDR3 reads CASSYYRGNGANVLTF. CDR3 nucleotides: TGTGCCAGCAGTTACTACAGGGGAAATGGGGCCAACGTCCTGACTTTC.

The V and J genes are TRBV6-1 and TRBJ2-3; 10 nucleotides line up with TRBD1. Trimming removed 7 bases from V and 4 bases from J; junction bases left unmatched: 2. The CDR3 has 13 residues. Germline V gene lookup returns CDR1 MNHNS and CDR2 SASEGT. CDR3 region: CASMGQGSDTQYF. The CDR3 DNA sequence: TGTGCCAGCATGGGACAGGGGTCAGATACGCAGTATTTT.

J is TRBJ2-7 and V is TRBV6-5, with D perhaps matching TRBD1 (6 bases). Germline V gene data show CDR1 as MNHEY and CDR2 as SVGAGI. The CDR3 runs to 14 residues. V shed 6 bases and J shed 5 bases, with 17 bases lying between them. The CDR3 here is CASREGQLPNEQYF. CDR3 in DNA: TGTGCCAGCAGAGAAGGACAGCTACCGAACGAGCAGTACTTC.

The chain uses TRBV6-5 and TRBJ1-3; 7 bases map to TRBD1. The CDR3 is 15 residues long. V lost 6 bases to trimming and J lost 3 bases; unmatched junction nucleotides: 8. Germline CDR1 and CDR2: MNHEY and SVGAGI. This CDR3 is CASSPTGAGGNTIYF. CDR3 sequence (DNA): TGTGCCAGCAGCCCTACAGGGGCTGGTGGAAACACCATATATTTT.

The CDR3 protein is CASSLRQGLYEQYF. The CDR3 bases are TGTGCCAGCAGCTTAAGACAGGGGCTATACGAGCAGTACTTC. The J gene is TRBJ2-7, the V gene TRBV7-9, with 8 bases matching TRBD1. Per the germline V gene, CDR1 is SEHNR and CDR2 is FQNEAQ (reference sequence). The CDR3 runs 14 residues. The trim removed 2 bases at V and 4 bases at J, leaving 4 bases unmatched.

The chain combines TRBV30 with TRBJ2-5; 10 bases align to TRBD1. The DNA end is a closer match to TRBJ2-7, so the J assignment may be wrong. CDR3 length equals 14 residues. Germline CDR1 reads GTSNPN; CDR2 reads SVGIG (reference sequence). This CDR3 is CAWSGGTGVSEQYF. CDR3 nucleotides: TGTGCCTGGAGTGGCGGGACAGGGGTCTCCGAGCAGTACTTC.

The genes are TRBV5-1 and TRBJ2-1, with TRBD2 identical over 10 bases. Germline loops: CDR1 SGHRS, CDR2 YFSETQ. The CDR3 sequence is 15 residues long. Trimming took 4 bases from V and 8 from J; bases not matched to a gene: 9. CDR3 bases: TGCGCCAGCAGCCTCACTCTAGCGGGAGCGGATGAGCAGTTCTTC. Residues: CASSLTLAGADEQFF. Variable domain in full (rest from reference TRBV5-1 and TRBJ2-1): KAGVTQTPRYLIKTRGQQVTLSCSPISGHRSVSWYQQTPGQGLQFLFEYFSETQRNKGNFPGRFSGRQFSNSRSEMNVSTLELGDSALYLCASSLTLAGADEQFFGPGTRLTVL.

The chain carries TRBV28 and TRBJ2-3; TRBD2 agrees at 7 bases. The germline V gene encodes CDR1 MDHEN and CDR2 SYDVKM. This CDR3 region has 16 residues. Unmatched junction bases numbered 14, after V lost 5 bases and J lost 6 bases. CDR3: CASSPYRAGEMDTQYF. The CDR3, as DNA: TGTGCCAGCAGTCCCTATCGGGCGGGAGAGATGGATACGCAGTATTTT.

The chain is built from TRBV20-1 and TRBJ1-1, with unresolved D. Deletions cut 5 bases from V and 7 bases from J, with 11 bases between. The CDR3 covers 11 residues. Per the germline V gene, CDR1 is DFQATT and CDR2 is SNEGSKA (reference sequence). CDR3 protein: CSAEGRYEAFF. CDR3 bases: TGCAGTGCTGAGGGCCGCTATGAAGCTTTCTTT.

The rearrangement links TRBV5-1 to TRBJ2-7; D uncertain. Germline assignment: CDR1 SGHRS and CDR2 YFSETQ. Deletions cut 0 bases from V and 6 bases from J, with 13 bases between. The CDR3 loop spans 14 amino acids. The chain's CDR3 is CASSLVDFSREQYF. DNA of the CDR3: TGCGCCAGCAGCTTGGTAGACTTCAGTCGCGAGCAGTACTTC.

V usage is TRBV11-2 and J usage is TRBJ1-3; 7 bases fit TRBD1. The germline V gene has CDR1 SGHAT and CDR2 FQNNGV. Trimming cost V 6 bases and J 4 bases; bases outside gene matches: 6. The CDR3 covers 14 residues. Written as DNA, the CDR3 is TGTGCCAGCAGTCGACAGGGAGCGGGAAACACCATATATTTT. This encodes CASSRQGAGNTIYF. Full variable domain (missing parts from reference TRBV11-2 and TRBJ1-3): EAGVAQSPRYKIIEKRQSVAFWCNPISGHATLYWYQQILGQGPKLLIQFQNNGVVDDSQLPKDRFSAERLKGVDSTLKIQPAKLEDSAVYLCASSRQGAGNTIYFGEGSWLTVV.

This clone appeared a single time. The chain links TRBV7-9 to TRBJ1-1, with unresolved D. There are 12 residues in the CDR3. The germline V and J ends were trimmed by 1 base and 7 bases, with 7 bases remaining between them. Germline CDR1 is SEHNR and CDR2 is FQNEAQ (reference sequence). CDR3 in amino acids: CASSLDAGEAFF. CDR3 in DNA: TGTGCCAGCAGCTTAGATGCAGGTGAAGCTTTCTTT.

This clone was seen only once. The chain recombines TRBV30 with TRBJ1-1; D remains unclear. In germline, CDR1 is GTSNPN, CDR2 SVGIG (reference sequence). Trimming cost V 1 base and J 1 base, with 19 bases left between them. CDR3 length equals 17 residues. For the CDR3, the DNA is TGTGCCTGGAGTGGGAGCGGTGAGGTCCTGCCGAACACTGAAGCTTTCTTT. Residues: CAWSGSGEVLPNTEAFF.

V usage is TRBV15 and J usage is TRBJ2-1, with D tentatively TRBD2 (5 bases). V gave up 0 bases and J gave up 2 bases, with 14 bases separating them. CDR1 and CDR2 (germline): LNHNV, YYDKDF (reference sequence). The CDR3 runs 17 residues. The DNA of the CDR3 is TGTGCCACCAGCAGAGATACGGGCGGGCCTACCTACAATGAGCAGTTCTTC. It codes for CATSRDTGGPTYNEQFF. Variable domain in full (rest from reference TRBV15 and TRBJ2-1): DAMVIQNPRYQVTQFGKPVTLSCSQTLNHNVMYWYQQKSSQAPKLLFHYYDKDFNNEADTPDNFQSRRPNTSFCFLDIRSPGLGDTAMYLCATSRDTGGPTYNEQFFGPGTRLTVL.

This chain uses TRBV27 with TRBJ2-7; 9 bases fit TRBD1. Per germline, CDR1 MNHEY and CDR2 SMNVEV (reference sequence). The CDR3 has 15 amino acids. The V gene end was trimmed by 2 bases and the J gene end by 3 bases; junction bases not matched to a gene: 5. The CDR3 nucleotides read TGTGCCAGCAGTTTAGTACAGGGGGCTTTCTACGAGCAGTACTTC. It codes for CASSLVQGAFYEQYF.

The chain uses TRBV7-9 and TRBJ2-7; 7 nucleotides align to TRBD1. The germline V gene has CDR1 SEHNR and CDR2 FQNEAQ (reference sequence). CDR3 length: 13 amino acids. The V gene end was trimmed by 5 bases and the J gene end by 3 bases; junction bases not matched to a gene: 4. CDR3 coding DNA: TGTGCCAGCAGCCACCGGGACAGCTACGAGCAGTACTTC. This encodes CASSHRDSYEQYF.

V gene TRBV6-1 combines with J gene TRBJ1-5; D possibly corresponds to TRBD1 (6 bases). Trimming removed 6 bases at V and 0 bases at J, with 12 bases between. CDR1 MNHNS and CDR2 SASEGT come from the germline V gene. This CDR3 spans 15 amino acids. The CDR3 DNA reads as TGTGCCAGCAGGGGGACAAAGAATAGCAATCAGCCCCAGCATTTT. This codes for CASRGTKNSNQPQHF.

The rearrangement joins TRBV11-2 to TRBJ1-2; no clear D. Trimming cost V 3 bases and J 0 bases, with 11 bases left between them. Germline V lookup: CDR1 SGHAT, CDR2 FQNNGV. The CDR3 spans 15 residues. The CDR3 coding sequence is TGTGCCAGCAGCTTTTCGGTAGAATCTAACTATGGCTACACCTTC. This translates into CASSFSVESNYGYTF. The complete variable domain, with remaining parts taken from reference TRBV11-2 and TRBJ1-2, reads EAGVAQSPRYKIIEKRQSVAFWCNPISGHATLYWYQQILGQGPKLLIQFQNNGVVDDSQLPKDRFSAERLKGVDSTLKIQPAKLEDSAVYLCASSFSVESNYGYTFGSGTRLTVV.